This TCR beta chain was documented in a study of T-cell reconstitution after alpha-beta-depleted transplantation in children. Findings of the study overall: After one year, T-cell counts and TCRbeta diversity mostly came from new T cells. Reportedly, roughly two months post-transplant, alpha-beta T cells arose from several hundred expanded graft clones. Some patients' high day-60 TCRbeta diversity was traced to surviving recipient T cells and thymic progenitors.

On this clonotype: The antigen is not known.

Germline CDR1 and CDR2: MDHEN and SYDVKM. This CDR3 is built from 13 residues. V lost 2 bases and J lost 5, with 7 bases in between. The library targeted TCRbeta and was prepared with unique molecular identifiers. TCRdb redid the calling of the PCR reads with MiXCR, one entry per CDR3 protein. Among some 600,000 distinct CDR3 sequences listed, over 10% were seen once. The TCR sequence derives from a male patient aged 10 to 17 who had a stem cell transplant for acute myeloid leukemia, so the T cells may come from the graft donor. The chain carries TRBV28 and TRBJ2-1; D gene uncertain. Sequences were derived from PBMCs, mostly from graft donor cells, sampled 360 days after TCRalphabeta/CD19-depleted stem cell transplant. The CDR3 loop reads CASSLHLHNEQFF. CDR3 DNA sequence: TGTGCCAGCAGTTTACATTTACACAATGAGCAGTTCTTC.